This T cell receptor beta chain originates from a study of OX40 agonist ivuxolimab in advanced cancers. The wider study: Checkpoint inhibitors had been given previously to roughly 40% of patients. Study-wide findings and caveats: Low normalized T-cell clonal expansion was also seen in some nonresponders.

The table came from immunoSEQ multiplex PCR; TCRdb's copy has only in-frame clones and leaves some out. The table records roughly 47,000 clones, roughly 90% of them present only once. Concerning this clone: Its antigen is unidentified.

Germline assignment: CDR1 MGHRA and CDR2 YSYEKL. V gave up 4 bases and J gave up 0 bases, with 12 bases separating them. CDR3 size: 15 residues. The sequence came from an adult with an advanced solid tumor such as melanoma, head and neck, liver or kidney cancer. V is TRBV4-1 and J is TRBJ1-1; D is ambiguous. This material consisted of CD4+ or CD8+ T cells sorted from blood, taken in a trial of the OX40 agonist ivuxolimab. The CDR3 loop reads CASSRPNGMNTEAFF. CDR3 coding DNA: TGCGCCAGCAGCCGACCGAACGGCATGAACACTGAAGCTTTCTTT.